The rows below give T cell receptor beta chains drawn from one sample of a study of PD-L1 blockade in urothelial cancer. Measured with immunoSEQ multiplex PCR; TCRdb has only the in-frame clones, and not every one. Of about 36,000 clones listed, roughly 80% are singletons. The input for sequencing was PBMCs, taken around atezolizumab (anti-PD-L1) treatment. The receptors stem from a man in his forties with urothelial cancer. Both conserved end residues are part of each CDR3. A D gene is named only where the DNA matches it firmly. The size field is filled for only some rows; it gives once, few, many or a size class.

abundance,j_gene,d_gene,v_gene,CDR3aa,CDR3nt
NA,TRBJ1-5,NA,TRBV28,CASSYMWPQHF,TGTGCCAGCAGCTATATGTGGCCCCAGCATTTT
NA,TRBJ1-2,NA,TRBV7-9,CASSPTEIYGYTF,TGTGCCAGCAGCCCGACAGAGATCTATGGCTACACCTTC
once,TRBJ2-6,NA,TRBV7-3,CASSFEPSGANVLTF,TGTGCCAGCAGCTTCGAGCCATCTGGGGCCAACGTCCTGACTTTC
NA,TRBJ1-1,NA,TRBV20-1,CGRGGAEAFF,TGCGGAAGAGGGGGGGCGGAGGCTTTCTTT
NA,TRBJ2-4,NA,TRBV6-1,CASSEGRGLAKNIQYF,TGTGCCAGCAGTGAAGGTAGGGGGTTGGCCAAAAACATTCAGTACTTC
once,TRBJ1-4,TRBD1,TRBV7-3,CASSLNPGTAKNEKLFF,TGTGCCAGCAGCTTAAACCCCGGGACAGCGAAAAATGAAAAACTGTTTTTT
few,TRBJ2-3,TRBD2,TRBV18,CASSRTSGSATDTQYF,TGTGCCAGCTCACGAACTAGCGGGAGCGCCACAGATACGCAGTATTTT
NA,TRBJ1-1,TRBD1,TRBV5-8,CASSSQGGTEAFF,TGTGCCAGCAGCTCCCAGGGGGGCACTGAAGCTTTCTTT
NA,TRBJ2-3,TRBD2,TRBV5-4,CASSSGLAGSTDTQYF,TGTGCCAGCAGCTCCGGACTAGCGGGCTCCACAGATACGCAGTATTTT
NA,TRBJ2-7,NA,TRBV7-2,CASSLGPPSSYEQYF,TGTGCCAGCAGCTTAGGCCCCCCGAGCTCCTACGAGCAGTACTTC
few,TRBJ1-1,NA,TRBV7-2,CASSLVQNTEAFF,TGTGCCAGCAGCTTAGTCCAGAACACTGAAGCTTTCTTT
few,TRBJ2-2,NA,TRBV5-1,CASHTAGKATSRELFF,TGCGCCAGCCATACCGCGGGGAAAGCGACGTCGAGGGAGCTGTTTTTT
NA,TRBJ2-1,NA,TRBV19,CASSRSPLYNEQFF,TGTGCCAGTAGTAGGAGTCCCCTCTACAATGAGCAGTTCTTC
NA,TRBJ1-1,NA,TRBV11-2,CASRRQANTEAFF,TGTGCCAGCAGACGGCAGGCTAACACTGAAGCTTTCTTT
NA,TRBJ2-3,TRBD2,TRBV5-1,CASSSGGRAGDTQYF,TGCGCCAGCAGCTCGGGCGGGAGGGCCGGGGATACGCAGTATTTT
NA,TRBJ1-2,NA,TRBV6-6,CACRQADYGYTF,TGTGCCTGCCGACAGGCCGACTATGGCTACACCTTC
NA,TRBJ1-1,NA,TRBV10-1,CASSAMNGEAFF,TGCGCCAGCAGTGCTATGAACGGTGAAGCTTTCTTT
NA,TRBJ2-2,TRBD2,TRBV5-1,CASSFRREVNTGELFF,TGCGCCAGCAGCTTTAGGCGGGAGGTGAACACCGGGGAGCTGTTTTTT
NA,TRBJ2-3,TRBD2,TRBV6-4,CASSDLAGVHTDTQYF,TGTGCCAGCAGTGACTTAGCGGGGGTACACACAGATACGCAGTATTTT
NA,TRBJ2-1,TRBD1,TRBV28,CASLGQGARLSYNEQFF,TGTGCCAGCCTCGGACAGGGGGCGAGGTTGTCCTACAATGAGCAGTTCTTC
once,TRBJ1-5,TRBD1,TRBV27,CASSSSWTGAGWPQHF,TGTGCCAGCAGTTCTTCTTGGACAGGGGCCGGGTGGCCCCAGCATTTT
NA,TRBJ2-4,NA,TRBV7-2,CASSSTYRAKNIQYF,TGTGCCAGCAGCTCTACTTACAGGGCTAAAAACATTCAGTACTTC
NA,TRBJ2-7,NA,TRBV5-6,CASSSGLFEQYF,TGTGCCAGCAGCTCCGGGTTGTTCGAGCAGTACTTC
NA,TRBJ2-1,NA,TRBV6-1,CASSEPRRFGSNEQFF,TGTGCCAGCAGTGAACCGCGGAGATTTGGGAGCAATGAGCAGTTCTTC
NA,TRBJ2-1,NA,TRBV15,CATSRGDVGGVNEQFF,TGTGCCACCAGCAGAGGAGATGTAGGGGGAGTGAATGAGCAGTTCTTC
NA,TRBJ1-4,TRBD1,TRBV30,CAWSVKGTGHEKLFF,TGTGCCTGGAGTGTGAAAGGGACAGGGCACGAAAAACTGTTTTTT
few,TRBJ2-1,TRBD2,TRBV27,CASSPATSARAYNEQFF,TGTGCCAGCAGCCCCGCCACTAGCGCGAGGGCCTACAATGAGCAGTTCTTC